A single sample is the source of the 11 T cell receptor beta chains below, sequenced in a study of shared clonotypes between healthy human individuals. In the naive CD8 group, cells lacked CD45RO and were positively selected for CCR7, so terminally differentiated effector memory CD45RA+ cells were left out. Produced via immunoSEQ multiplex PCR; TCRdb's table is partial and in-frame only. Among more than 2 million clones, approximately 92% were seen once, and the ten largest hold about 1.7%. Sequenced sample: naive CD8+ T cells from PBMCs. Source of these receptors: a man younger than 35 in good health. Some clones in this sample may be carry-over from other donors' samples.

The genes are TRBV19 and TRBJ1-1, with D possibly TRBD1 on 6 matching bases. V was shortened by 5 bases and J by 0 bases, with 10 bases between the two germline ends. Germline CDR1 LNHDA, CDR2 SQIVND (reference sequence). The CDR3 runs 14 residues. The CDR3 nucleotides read TGTGCCAGTAGTTTAGGGGGGGTGAACACTGAAGCTTTCTTT. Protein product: CASSLGGVNTEAFF. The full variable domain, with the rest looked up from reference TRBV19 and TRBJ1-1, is DGGITQSPKYLFRKEGQNVTLSCEQNLNHDAMYWYRQDPGQGLRLIYYSQIVNDFQKGDIAEGYSVSREKKESFPLTVTSAQKNPTAFYLCASSLGGVNTEAFFGQGTRLTVV.

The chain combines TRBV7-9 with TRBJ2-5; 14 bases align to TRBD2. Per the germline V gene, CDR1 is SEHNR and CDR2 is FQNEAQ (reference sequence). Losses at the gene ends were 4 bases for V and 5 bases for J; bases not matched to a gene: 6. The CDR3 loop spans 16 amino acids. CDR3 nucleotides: TGTGCCAGCAGCTCCACGGGACTAGCGGGAGCGGAGACCCAGTACTTC. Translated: CASSSTGLAGAETQYF.

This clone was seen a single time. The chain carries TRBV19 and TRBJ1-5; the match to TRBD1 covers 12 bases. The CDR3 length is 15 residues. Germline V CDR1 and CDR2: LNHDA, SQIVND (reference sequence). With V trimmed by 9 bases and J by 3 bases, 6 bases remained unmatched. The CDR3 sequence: CASSGTGGNNQPQHF. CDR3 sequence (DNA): TGTGCCAGCTCCGGGACAGGGGGCAACAATCAGCCCCAGCATTTT.

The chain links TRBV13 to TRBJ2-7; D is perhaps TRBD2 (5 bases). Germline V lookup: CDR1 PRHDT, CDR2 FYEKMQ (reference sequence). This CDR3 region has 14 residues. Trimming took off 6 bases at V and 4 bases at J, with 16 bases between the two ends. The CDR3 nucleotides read TGTGCCAGCAGTAGTCGAGGGAATCCTTACGAGCAGTACTTC. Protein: CASSSRGNPYEQYF.

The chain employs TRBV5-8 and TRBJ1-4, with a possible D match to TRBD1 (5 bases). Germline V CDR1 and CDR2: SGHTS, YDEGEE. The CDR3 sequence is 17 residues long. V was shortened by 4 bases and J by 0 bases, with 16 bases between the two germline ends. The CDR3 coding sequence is TGTGCCAGCAGCCATAGACAGTTAATTGCAACTAATGAAAAACTGTTTTTT. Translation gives CASSHRQLIATNEKLFF.

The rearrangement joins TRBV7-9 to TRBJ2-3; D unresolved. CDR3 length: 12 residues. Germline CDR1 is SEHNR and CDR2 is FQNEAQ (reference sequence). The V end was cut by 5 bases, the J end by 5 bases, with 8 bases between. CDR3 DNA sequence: TGTGCCAGCAGCACGCGAATAGATACGCAGTATTTT. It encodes CASSTRIDTQYF.

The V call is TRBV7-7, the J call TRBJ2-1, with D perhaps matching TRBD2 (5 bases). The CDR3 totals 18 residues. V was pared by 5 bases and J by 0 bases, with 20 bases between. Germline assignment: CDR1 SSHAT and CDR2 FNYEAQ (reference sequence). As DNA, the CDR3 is TGTGCCAGCAGCCAGAAAGTTAGCGCTTCGAGCTCCTACAATGAGCAGTTCTTC. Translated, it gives CASSQKVSASSSYNEQFF.

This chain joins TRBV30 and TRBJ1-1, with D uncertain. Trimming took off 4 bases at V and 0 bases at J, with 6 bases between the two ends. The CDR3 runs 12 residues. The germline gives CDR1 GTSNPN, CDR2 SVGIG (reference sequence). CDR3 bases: TGTGCCTGGATACTTATGAACACTGAAGCTTTCTTT. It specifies CAWILMNTEAFF.

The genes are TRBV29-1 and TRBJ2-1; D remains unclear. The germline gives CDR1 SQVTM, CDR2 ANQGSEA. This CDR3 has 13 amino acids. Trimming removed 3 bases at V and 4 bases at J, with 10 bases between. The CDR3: CSVEGVRYNEQFF. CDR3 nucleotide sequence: TGCAGCGTTGAGGGTGTCAGGTACAATGAGCAGTTCTTC.

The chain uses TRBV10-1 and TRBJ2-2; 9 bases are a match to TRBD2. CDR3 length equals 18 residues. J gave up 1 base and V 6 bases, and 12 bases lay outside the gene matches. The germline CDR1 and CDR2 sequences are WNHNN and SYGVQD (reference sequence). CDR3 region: CASSQLRGRDWNTGELFF. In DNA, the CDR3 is TGCGCCAGCAGCCAGCTCCGCGGGAGGGATTGGAACACCGGGGAGCTGTTTTTT.

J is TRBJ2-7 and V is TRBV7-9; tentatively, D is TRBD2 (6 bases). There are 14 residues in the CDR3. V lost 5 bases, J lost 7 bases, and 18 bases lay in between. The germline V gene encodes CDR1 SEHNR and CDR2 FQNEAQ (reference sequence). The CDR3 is CASSHRGSAGEQYF. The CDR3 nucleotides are TGTGCCAGCAGCCACCGCGGGTCCGCGGGAGAGCAGTACTTC. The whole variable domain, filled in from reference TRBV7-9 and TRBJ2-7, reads DTGVSQNPRHKITKRGQNVTFRCDPISEHNRLYWYRQTLGQGPEFLTYFQNEAQLEKSRLLSDRFSAERPKGSFSTLEIQRTEQGDSAMYLCASSHRGSAGEQYFGPGTRLTVT.